This TCR beta chain was recovered during a study of blood T cell repertoires in COVID-19. The wider study: The origin of the acute and convalescent COVID-19 samples was the United States, Italy and Spain. Sources were T cells, B-cell-depleted T cells, or PBMCs; the material itself was cDNA or gDNA.

As processed by the authors: Amplification of reference gene primers provided the estimated nucleated cell counts. Assay used: immunoSEQ multiplex PCR; TCRdb lists only in-frame clones, some missing. V and J calls and clone size are those listed in that table; D and trimming were worked out from the DNA. The table lists about 190,000 clones, roughly 89% of them singletons. A word on this clone: Other nucleotide sequences in the sample specify the same CDR3.

Germline loops: CDR1 SGHAT, CDR2 FQNNGV. The ends were cut back, 1 base at V and 0 bases at J, with 4 bases in the middle. The CDR3 contains 14 residues. This clonotype was obtained from a man in his fifties with acute or convalescent COVID-19. Source material: peripheral blood. V gene TRBV11-2 combines with J gene TRBJ2-1; no firm D call. The CDR3 bases are TGTGCCAGCAGCTTAGCTAGCTCCTACAATGAGCAGTTCTTC. This codes for CASSLASSYNEQFF.